The rows below give T cell receptor beta chains drawn from one sample of a study of T cells expressing NK-cell markers. Reprocessing the 5' RACE reads, TCRdb reports a single entry for every CDR3 protein and omits DNA. The repertoire shows 350,000 to 500,000 distinct CDR3 sequences; the top ten hold 7.3%. The specimen was blood T cells: a sorted CD56 or NKG2C T cell subset, CD4+ or CD8+ T cells, or bulk PBMC T cells (not recorded which). These receptors all stem from a woman aged 18-69 years in good health. The CDR3 runs from the conserved cysteine through the conserved F or W.

J,V,CDR3
TRBJ2-1,TRBV7-2,CAGATSGGWNEQFF
TRBJ2-3,TRBV7-8,CASSLVGTTGADTQYF
TRBJ1-3,TRBV19,CASSILDEIKNTIYF
TRBJ2-2,TRBV28,CASKVLGAGELFF
TRBJ2-4,TRBV12-3/TRBV12-4,CASSSVAKNIQYF
TRBJ1-5,TRBV7-9,CAGRTGNQPQHF
TRBJ2-3,TRBV7-2,CASSYTQGRPDTQYF
TRBJ2-2,TRBV5-6,CASSSIAGADAGELFF
TRBJ1-5,TRBV18,CASSSGGNQPQHF
TRBJ2-5,TRBV25-1,CASSGTLFETQYF
TRBJ2-2,TRBV11-2,CASSLHGGAVGELFF
TRBJ1-1,TRBV29-1,CSVDGGTNTEAFF
TRBJ1-6,TRBV4-2,CASSQERGVGSPLHF
TRBJ1-1,TRBV12-3/TRBV12-4,CASSIGTYEAFF
TRBJ2-1,TRBV4-1,CASSQPRASPYNEQFF
TRBJ1-2,TRBV29-1,CSVDVGQGYGYTF
TRBJ1-1,TRBV5-4,CASRRTENTEAFF
TRBJ1-3,TRBV20-1,CSAPGTASGNTIYF
TRBJ2-1,TRBV29-1,CSVVRTSGHEQFF
TRBJ2-4,TRBV12-3/TRBV12-4,CASSRPGGIQYF
TRBJ1-6,TRBV6-1,CASSQQRGNSPLHF
TRBJ1-2,TRBV20-1,CSANRVYGYTF
TRBJ2-7,TRBV29-1,CSVASQIEQYF
TRBJ1-2,TRBV3-1,CASSQGTVAGYGYTF
TRBJ2-7,TRBV20-1,CSARSTGYEQYF
TRBJ2-2,TRBV3-1,CASSHLSGELFF
TRBJ2-2,TRBV4-3,CASSPSFRSGELFF
TRBJ2-3,TRBV5-4,CASSLVLTDTQYF
TRBJ2-5,TRBV27,CASSFGFGTEETQYF
TRBJ2-7,TRBV14,CASSPSGRRTYEQYF
TRBJ2-1,TRBV4-3,CASSQPSGRGPDNEQFF